Following are 10 T cell receptor beta chains from one sample sequenced in a study of shared clonotypes between healthy human individuals. The assay was immunoSEQ multiplex PCR, and TCRdb's table has in-frame clones only and misses some. The table has a few million clones, about 90% seen once; the top ten hold approximately 0.4%. Material for sequencing was naive CD4+ T cells from PBMCs. Sample subset: CD45RA+ positively selected. The receptors shown here come from a man between 18 and 35 years old in good health. Some clones in this sample may be carry-over from other donors' samples.

Only a few counts were recorded for this clone. The chain couples TRBV7-9 to TRBJ2-3, with D uncertain. Trimming left V 5 bases short and J 2 bases short, with 11 bases between. The V gene's germline CDR1 is SEHNR and CDR2 FQNEAQ (reference sequence). The CDR3 length is 14 residues. For the CDR3, the DNA is TGTGCCAGCAGCATATATCCGTACACAGATACGCAGTATTTT. Its protein product is CASSIYPYTDTQYF. Full variable domain (rest looked up from reference TRBV7-9 and TRBJ2-3): DTGVSQNPRHKITKRGQNVTFRCDPISEHNRLYWYRQTLGQGPEFLTYFQNEAQLEKSRLLSDRFSAERPKGSFSTLEIQRTEQGDSAMYLCASSIYPYTDTQYFGPGTRLTVL.

The chain uses TRBV11-2 and TRBJ1-6; no firm D call. Trimming took 3 bases from V and 10 from J, leaving 13 bases between them. CDR1 and CDR2 (germline): SGHAT, FQNNGV. The CDR3 length is 14 residues. The CDR3 bases are TGTGCCAGCAGCTTCGCAGAATCGTGGTCACCCCTCCACTTT. It translates to CASSFAESWSPLHF.

V and J are TRBV5-6 and TRBJ2-2; 7 nucleotides match TRBD1. Trimming cost V 4 bases and J 1 base; bases outside gene matches: 4. The CDR3 is 15 amino acids. Germline V gene lookup returns CDR1 SGHDT and CDR2 YYEEEE. The CDR3 nucleotides read TGTGCCAGCAGCCAGACAGGGAGGAACACCGGGGAGCTGTTTTTT. Protein sequence: CASSQTGRNTGELFF.

This clone was seen only a few times. The chain carries TRBV2 and TRBJ1-5; D gene ambiguous. Germline CDR1 is SNHLY and CDR2 is FYNNEI. V was pared by 3 bases and J by 3 bases, with 12 bases between. CDR3 length equals 15 residues. The CDR3 coding sequence is TGTGCCAGCAGTGACGGAGGCAGTAACAATCAGCCCCAGCATTTT. This gives the protein CASSDGGSNNQPQHF.

The genes are TRBV15 and TRBJ1-2; possibly TRBD1 for D (6 bases). V shed 1 base and J shed 7 bases, with 13 bases lying between them. CDR1 LNHNV and CDR2 YYDKDF come from the germline V gene (reference sequence). This CDR3 is built from 14 residues. The CDR3 region is CATSRALGGLGYTF. For the CDR3, the DNA is TGTGCCACCAGCAGAGCCTTGGGGGGGCTTGGCTACACCTTC. Variable domain in full (rest from reference TRBV15 and TRBJ1-2): DAMVIQNPRYQVTQFGKPVTLSCSQTLNHNVMYWYQQKSSQAPKLLFHYYDKDFNNEADTPDNFQSRRPNTSFCFLDIRSPGLGDTAMYLCATSRALGGLGYTFGSGTRLTVV.

The gene calls are TRBV29-1 and TRBJ2-7, with D possibly matching TRBD2 (7 bases). This CDR3 region has 11 residues. V was cut by 6 bases and J by 7 bases, with 13 bases left in between. Germline lookup yields CDR1 SQVTM and CDR2 ANQGSEA. The DNA for the CDR3 is TGCAGCGTGGGGGGGGCAGGTGAGCAGTACTTC. It translates to CSVGGAGEQYF.

This chain connects TRBV29-1 to TRBJ1-1; no definite D call. This CDR3 region has 13 residues. The V and J ends lost 4 bases and 1 base respectively, with 10 bases between them. In germline, CDR1 is SQVTM, CDR2 ANQGSEA. The CDR3 sequence is CSVGGPSNTEAFF. The CDR3 bases are TGCAGCGTTGGCGGGCCATCGAACACTGAAGCTTTCTTT.

The genes are TRBV5-8 and TRBJ2-7; D may be TRBD2 (6 bases). Looked up from germline, CDR1 is SGHTS and CDR2 is YDEGEE. The CDR3 is 14 residues long. V lost 1 base, J lost 1 base, and 9 bases lay in between. CDR3: CASSLFGRSYEQYF. The CDR3 DNA reads TGTGCCAGCAGCTTGTTTGGGAGGTCCTACGAGCAGTACTTC.

The chain uses TRBV7-8 and TRBJ1-5, with 8 bases that match TRBD1. With 5 bases clipped from V and 3 bases from J, the junction kept 6 bases outside the gene matches. The germline V gene has CDR1 SGHVS and CDR2 FQNEAQ. The CDR3 runs 15 residues. In DNA form, the CDR3 reads TGTGCCAGCAGCCCCCAGACAGGGGACAATCAGCCCCAGCATTTT. This encodes CASSPQTGDNQPQHF.

This chain links TRBV7-3 with TRBJ2-5; TRBD2 might be the D (6 bases). V was pared by 5 bases and J by 3 bases, with 10 bases between. The CDR3 extends over 13 amino acids. Germline V gives CDR1 SGHTA, CDR2 FQGTGA. CDR3 DNA: TGTGCCAGCAGCCGCGGGGCAGAAGAGACCCAGTACTTC. This sequence encodes CASSRGAEETQYF. Full variable domain (remainder filled in from reference TRBV7-3 and TRBJ2-5): GAGVSQTPSNKVTEKGKYVELRCDPISGHTALYWYRQSLGQGPEFLIYFQGTGAADDSGLPNDRFFAVRPEGSVSTLKIQRTERGDSAVYLCASSRGAEETQYFGPGTRLLVL.